This TCR beta chain was sequenced for a study of T-cell memory formation after mild COVID-19 (dated by TCRdb to the early 2020s). Looking at the study overall: TCR sequence clusters from the two donors were found to be largely donor specific. T-cell clones expanding and contracting after mild COVID-19 in a couple of donors were tracked by longitudinal TCRalpha and TCRbeta repertoire sequencing. The cohort comprised two young, previously healthy adult volunteers, one female and one male. What the work shows at the level of the full study, not this receptor alone: The second-wave clones that peaked on day 37 were not confirmed to be SARS-CoV-2 specific. Contracting CD4+ clones turned up mainly in the CM and EM memory subsets, whereas EMRA was where CD8+ clones were enriched. Only a couple of mild cases were covered in the study, and larger cohorts including severe cases with pre-infection samples were considered necessary. Clones that contracted from day 15 to 85 showed balanced CD4/CD8 phenotypes, whereas a second wave of clones that expanded from day 15 to 37 leaned towards CD4+. The detection of some responding clones in pre-infection memory suggests that pre-existing cross-reactive memory T cells joined the SARS-CoV-2 response.

Ficoll-Paque density gradient centrifugation was used to isolate PBMCs. Reads for this sample came from an Illumina NovaSeq 6000. TCRalpha and TCRbeta cDNA libraries were constructed by 5'RACE with constant-segment primers, with sample barcodes and unique molecular identifiers being introduced. Trizol reagent was used to extract RNA from every sample. Libraries were amplified in two PCR steps, with a second sample barcode and Illumina TruSeq adapters added in the second step. Libraries were sequenced on an Illumina NovaSeq with 2 x 150 bp paired-end reads. Per the original workflow: The reads were demultiplexed and collapsed into UMI-guided consensus sequences using migec v1.2.7. Using mixcr v2.1.11, UMI consensuses were aligned to TRA and TRB V and J templates and then assembled into clonotypes. A clonotype was counted as expanded or contracted only when both edgeR and NoisET called the clonotype significant, with the noise models trained on biological replicates. edgeR calls used a false discovery rate-adjusted p below 0.01 and a log2 fold-change threshold of 1. PCA with hierarchical clustering of max-normalized trajectories of the 1000 most abundant clonotypes was used as exploratory dynamics analysis. Separately sequenced CD4+ and CD8+ repertoires were used to assign a CD4 or CD8 phenotype to each responding clone. TCRdb's own reprocessing of the public reads used fastp at Q25 and MiXCR and kept productive beta chains. Entries that share a CDR3 protein sequence are merged under the most common genes and DNA. The V and J calls follow TCRdb's processing rather than the paper's. The sample records approximately 300,000 distinct CDR3 sequences, less than 20% of which are singletons. Clones ranked in the top ten supply around 21% of the sample.

A note on this clonotype: No antigen is known for it. No base quality information exists; no much larger clone differs at one position.

The CDR3 runs 16 amino acids, cysteine and phenylalanine included. This entry keeps only the CDR3 DNA: 48 bases, framed from base 1. From a lookup of the germline V gene (reference sequence), CDR1 and CDR2 are SEHNR and FQNEAQ. At the junction V is shortened by 4 bases and J by 4 bases; bases outside the gene matches: 2. The rearrangement combines TRBV7-9 with TRBJ2-2, and 14 junction bases match TRBD2. The receptor was isolated from a man younger than 30 who had mild COVID-19 (a few samples of this study predate the infection). The sample titles of this study are shuffled in the database, so cell type and time point are left out; the donor was told from shared clones. The sequencing input was PBMCs or a T cell subset sorted from them (not recorded which). Here the CDR3 is given as CASSSGLAGVTGELFF. DNA sequence: TGTGCCAGCAGCTCGGGACTAGCGGGGGTCACCGGGGAGCTGTTTTTT.